This T cell receptor beta chain is drawn from a study of CXCR3-negative and CXCR3-positive naive CD8 T cells. The wider study: Sequencing yielded around 150 million TRB reads, roughly 1.5 +/- 0.3 million per library.

Study-level results: Whereas memory cells differed, naive CXCR3-negative and CXCR3-positive cells shared similar TRBV-TRBJ usage.

UMI labels and 5' RACE were used to prepare the TRB cDNA libraries. TCRdb re-called the 5' RACE reads, yielding one record per CDR3 amino acid sequence without DNA. The repertoire table contains roughly 86,000 distinct CDR3 sequences. A word on this clonotype: Its antigen is not known.

This TCR was sampled from a human donor in good health. Some clones in this sample may be carry-over from other donors' samples. Sample: naive CXCR3- CD8+ T cells from blood. As to subset: CD45RO-CCR7+CD27+CD95- naive CD8+ T cells lacking CXCR3 (TNR3-).

The CDR3 loop is CSASDSGEHYGYTF. The genes are TRBV20-1 and TRBJ1-2; TCRdb's D gene call, TRBD1, goes unchecked for lack of DNA. Per the germline V gene, CDR1 is DFQATT and CDR2 is SNEGSKA (reference sequence). The CDR3 extends over 14 amino acids.